Below, 27 T cell receptor beta chains from the same sample are listed, as sequenced in a study of shared clonotypes between healthy human individuals. The repertoire was sequenced with immunoSEQ multiplex PCR; TCRdb's copy has only in-frame clones and lacks some. Of some 240,000 clones in the sample, over 60% were seen once. Input material: memory CD4+ T cells sorted from blood. Described subset: CD45RA-negative fraction. These receptors originate from a man aged 25 to 40 in good health.

This clone has just a few counts. The V and J genes are TRBV18 and TRBJ2-2, with D hard to call. The CDR3 length is 14 residues. V lost 5 bases and J 3 bases, leaving 10 bases between the germline ends. Germline CDR1 and CDR2: KGHSH and LQKENI. The CDR3 is CASSAVRDTGELFF. The CDR3 DNA reads TGTGCCAGCTCAGCGGTGAGAGACACCGGGGAGCTGTTTTTT.

This clone has only a few counts. This chain joins TRBV11-2 and TRBJ1-1; D perhaps matches TRBD1 (6 bases). The length of the CDR3 is 15 residues. V lost 5 bases to trimming and J lost 1 base, with 14 bases between them. Germline-derived CDR1 and CDR2 are SGHAT and FQNNGV. CDR3 sequence reads: CASSTHRAANTEAFF. DNA for the CDR3: TGTGCCAGCAGCACCCACAGGGCGGCGAACACTGAAGCTTTCTTT.

Only one count was recorded for this clone. This sequence joins TRBV5-1 and TRBJ2-3; 7 bases fit TRBD2. The CDR3 is 16 residues long. Unmatched junction bases numbered 12, after V lost 4 bases and J lost 4 bases. Germline V gene lookup returns CDR1 SGHRS and CDR2 YFSETQ. In nucleotides, the CDR3 is TGCGCCAGCAGCCCTACCCCCGCGGGAGCCCCAGATACGCAGTATTTT. This encodes CASSPTPAGAPDTQYF.

This clone appeared once. The chain recombines TRBV28 with TRBJ1-5; D perhaps matches TRBD1 (5 bases). The CDR3 has 13 residues. Trimming removed 8 bases from V and 7 bases from J, with 15 bases in between. Germline CDR1 and CDR2: MDHEN and SYDVKM. The CDR3 coding sequence is TGTGCCAGCCGGACGGGGGTAAGCCAGCCCCAGCATTTT. It yields the protein CASRTGVSQPQHF.

The CDR3 coding sequence is TGCGCCAGCAGTTTAACAGGGACGGATGAAAAACTGTTTTTT. Translated, it gives CASSLTGTDEKLFF. The chain employs TRBV5-1 and TRBJ1-4; perhaps TRBD1 as D (6 bases). The CDR3 consists of 14 residues. The germline CDR1 and CDR2 sequences are SGHRS and YFSETQ. Trimming cost V 5 bases and J 6 bases, with 14 bases left between them. Based on the CDR3 plus reference TRBV5-1 and TRBJ1-4, the full variable domain is KAGVTQTPRYLIKTRGQQVTLSCSPISGHRSVSWYQQTPGQGLQFLFEYFSETQRNKGNFPGRFSGRQFSNSRSEMNVSTLELGDSALYLCASSLTGTDEKLFFGSGTQLSVL.

The chain joins TRBV28 to TRBJ2-7; perhaps TRBD2 as D (5 bases). The CDR3 is 13 amino acids. Germline CDR1 reads MDHEN; CDR2 reads SYDVKM. V lost 9 bases, J lost 6 bases, and 18 bases lay in between. CDR3 residues: CASTDYLVGEQYF. As DNA, the CDR3 is TGTGCCAGTACTGACTACCTAGTCGGCGAGCAGTACTTC.

This rearrangement joins TRBV7-2 to TRBJ2-5; D call uncertain. Per the germline V gene, CDR1 is SGHTA and CDR2 is FQGNSA. The ends were cut back, 2 bases at V and 4 bases at J, with 8 bases in the middle. CDR3 length equals 13 residues. The CDR3 is CASSLKSGETQYF. As DNA, the CDR3 is TGTGCCAGCAGCTTAAAGTCGGGAGAGACCCAGTACTTC. Complete variable domain (other parts from reference TRBV7-2 and TRBJ2-5): GAGVSQSPSNKVTEKGKDVELRCDPISGHTALYWYRQSLGQGLEFLIYFQGNSAPDKSGLPSDRFSAERTGGSVSTLTIQRTQQEDSAVYLCASSLKSGETQYFGPGTRLLVL.

The V call is TRBV18, the J call TRBJ2-3; 8 bases fit TRBD2. V lost 3 bases and J lost 2; bases outside the gene matches: 22. Germline V gene sequence: CDR1 KGHSH, CDR2 LQKENI. The CDR3 is 21 residues long. The CDR3 sequence is CASSPSRRVTQAGEFTDTQYF. The CDR3 nucleotides read TGTGCCAGCTCACCTAGTCGGAGGGTAACCCAAGCGGGGGAATTCACAGATACGCAGTATTTT.

Turning to this clone: The sample holds other DNA sequences that translate to the same CDR3. This CDR3 reads CASSPQETQYF. As DNA, the CDR3 is TGTGCCAGCAGCCCACAAGAGACCCAGTACTTC. The chain links TRBV6-6 to TRBJ2-5, with D unresolved. The CDR3 length is 11 residues. V lost 6 bases to trimming and J lost 2 bases, with 4 bases between them. CDR1 MNHNY and CDR2 SVGAGI come from the germline V gene (reference sequence).

The chain couples TRBV29-1 to TRBJ1-2; no clear D gene. V shed 1 base and J shed 4 bases, with 13 bases lying between them. CDR3 length: 14 residues. Looked up from germline, CDR1 is SQVTM and CDR2 is ANQGSEA. This chain's CDR3 is CSVEAGPVGYGYTF. The CDR3 bases are TGCAGCGTTGAAGCAGGCCCCGTGGGCTATGGCTACACCTTC.

The CDR3 DNA reads TGTGCCAGCAGCTTAGTAGGGGCAGGGATCAGTGAAAAACTGTTTTTT. This translates into CASSLVGAGISEKLFF. The gene calls are TRBV11-2 and TRBJ1-4, with a tentative D call TRBD1 (5 bases). Germline values: CDR1 SGHAT, CDR2 FQNNGV. This CDR3 spans 16 amino acids. Deletions cut 1 base from V and 7 bases from J, with 16 bases between. Supplemented by reference TRBV11-2 and TRBJ1-4, the full variable domain reads EAGVAQSPRYKIIEKRQSVAFWCNPISGHATLYWYQQILGQGPKLLIQFQNNGVVDDSQLPKDRFSAERLKGVDSTLKIQPAKLEDSAVYLCASSLVGAGISEKLFFGSGTQLSVL.

In this sample, this clone turned up a few times. J is TRBJ1-1 and V is TRBV28, with D perhaps matching TRBD1 (5 bases). Trimming left V 6 bases short and J 4 bases short, with 18 bases between. This CDR3 has 15 amino acids. Germline CDR1 MDHEN, CDR2 SYDVKM. CDR3 nucleotide sequence: TGTGCCAGCAGCCCCGATCTTTCCGGGGGCACTGAAGCTTTCTTT. Its translation: CASSPDLSGGTEAFF.

This clone was counted at least ten times. The chain links TRBV7-8 to TRBJ2-7; D may be TRBD2 (6 bases). The germline V gene encodes CDR1 SGHVS and CDR2 FQNEAQ. The CDR3 sequence is 15 residues long. Trimming took off 3 bases at V and 7 bases at J, with 19 bases between the two ends. CDR3 in DNA: TGTGCCAGCAGCTTCAGTCGCTGGGCCGCGGGGGAGCAGTACTTC. Translated: CASSFSRWAAGEQYF.

The chain uses TRBV28 and TRBJ2-7; TRBD1 matches at 7 bases. With V trimmed by 6 bases and J by 9 bases, 14 bases remained unmatched. Germline lookup yields CDR1 MDHEN and CDR2 SYDVKM. The CDR3 contains 14 residues. CDR3 amino acids: CASSLHGQVPGQYF. The CDR3 coding sequence is TGTGCCAGCAGCCTGCACGGACAGGTCCCCGGGCAGTACTTC.

This clone was seen many times. The rearrangement links TRBV9 to TRBJ2-1; 13 bases line up with TRBD2. The CDR3 is made up of 15 amino acids. Trimming removed 2 bases from V and 8 bases from J; junction bases left unmatched: 4. In germline, CDR1 is SGDLS, CDR2 YYNGEE. CDR3 residues: CASSVGLAGAYEQFF. CDR3 DNA sequence: TGTGCCAGCAGCGTCGGACTAGCGGGAGCATATGAGCAGTTCTTC.

CDR3 nucleotide sequence: TGTGCCAGCAGTGGTGTCAGGGGGCTAACTGAAGCTTTCTTT. This sequence encodes CASSGVRGLTEAFF. This chain joins TRBV6-1 and TRBJ1-1; TRBD1 aligns across 8 bases. Germline CDR1 and CDR2: MNHNS and SASEGT. V was clipped by 4 bases and J by 5 bases; unmatched bases: 6. CDR3 size: 14 residues.

The CDR3 loop reads CASMKDAGQVRYEQYF. The CDR3 DNA follows: TGTGCCAGCATGAAGGATGCGGGACAGGTACGCTACGAGCAGTACTTC. The J gene is TRBJ2-7, the V gene TRBV2; 8 positions agree with TRBD1. CDR1 is SNHLY, CDR2 FYNNEI, per germline. This CDR3 has 16 residues. The V gene end was trimmed by 7 bases and the J gene end by 3 bases; junction bases not matched to a gene: 14.

This rearrangement joins TRBV2 to TRBJ1-2, with no clear D. In germline, CDR1 is SNHLY, CDR2 FYNNEI. This CDR3 is built from 13 residues. V was shortened by 7 bases and J by 3 bases, with 12 bases between the two germline ends. The chain's CDR3 is CASKDTTYYGYTF. In DNA form, the CDR3 reads TGTGCCAGCAAAGATACAACCTACTATGGCTACACCTTC.

This clone has more than one count but fewer than ten. The junction shows a germline mismatch at one end, possibly a read error. This chain links TRBV5-1 with TRBJ2-1, with 12 nucleotides matching TRBD2. Germline V CDR1 and CDR2: SGHRS, YFSETQ. The CDR3 consists of 19 residues. In DNA, the CDR3 is TGCGCCAGCAACTTGGGGACTAGCGGGCTGTCCAGCTCCTACAATGAGCAGTTCTTC. This encodes CASNLGTSGLSSSYNEQFF. Full variable domain (missing parts from reference TRBV5-1 and TRBJ2-1): KAGVTQTPRYLIKTRGQQVTLSCSPISGHRSVSWYQQTPGQGLQFLFEYFSETQRNKGNFPGRFSGRQFSNSRSEMNVSTLELGDSALYLCASNLGTSGLSSSYNEQFFGPGTRLTVL.

V is TRBV2 and J is TRBJ2-3; a weak D match, TRBD2 (5 bases). V was shortened by 7 bases and J by 2 bases, with 16 bases between the two germline ends. This CDR3 is built from 15 residues. The germline V gene has CDR1 SNHLY and CDR2 FYNNEI. Here the CDR3 reads CASKEVAAVTDTQYF. CDR3 sequence (DNA): TGTGCCAGCAAGGAGGTGGCGGCAGTCACAGATACGCAGTATTTT. Filled out from reference TRBV2 and TRBJ2-3, the complete variable domain reads EPEVTQTPSHQVTQMGQEVILRCVPISNHLYFYWYRQILGQKVEFLVSFYNNEISEKSEIFDDQFSVERPDGSNFTLKIRSTKLEDSAMYFCASKEVAAVTDTQYFGPGTRLTVL.

The J gene is TRBJ2-7, the V gene TRBV5-1; 7 bases are shared with TRBD2. The germline gives CDR1 SGHRS, CDR2 YFSETQ. The CDR3 loop spans 14 amino acids. J was trimmed by 5 bases and V by 4 bases; bases with no gene match: 9. Here the CDR3 reads CASSPSGIGNEQYF. CDR3 in DNA: TGCGCCAGCAGCCCGAGCGGGATAGGTAACGAGCAGTACTTC.

The chain is built from TRBV18 and TRBJ1-1; the D gene is possibly TRBD1 (5 bases). CDR3 size: 16 residues. CDR1 KGHSH and CDR2 LQKENI come from the germline V gene. The germline V and J ends were trimmed by 3 bases and 1 base, with 15 bases remaining between them. The CDR3 region is CASSPTRQKSNTEAFF. DNA for the CDR3: TGTGCCAGCTCACCTACCCGACAGAAATCGAACACTGAAGCTTTCTTT.

The rearrangement uses TRBV6-1 and TRBJ1-5; D unresolved. Germline V gives CDR1 MNHNS, CDR2 SASEGT. The CDR3 has 13 residues. Between the trimmed V and J ends, which lost 5 bases and 3 bases, there was a span of 8 bases. The CDR3 DNA sequence: TGTGCCAGCAGTTTAGTTTACAATCAGCCCCAGCATTTT. It codes for CASSLVYNQPQHF.

In regard to this clone: A much larger clonotype is one base distant, so this may be a read error. This CDR3 reads CASSTEQGSGGHTF. The CDR3 DNA follows: TGTGCCAGTAGTACGGAACAGGGGTCGGGCGGCCACACCTTC. V gene TRBV19 combines with J gene TRBJ1-2; 7 bases are shared with TRBD1. The CDR3 consists of 14 residues. With V trimmed by 4 bases and J by 12 bases, 14 bases remained unmatched. Germline CDR1 and CDR2: LNHDA and SQIVND (reference sequence).

V and J are TRBV6-1 and TRBJ2-7, with 8 positions matching TRBD1. Germline V CDR1 and CDR2: MNHNS, SASEGT. This CDR3 is 15 amino acids long. The J segment lost 3 bases and the V segment lost 6 bases, leaving 10 bases of the junction unmatched. This chain's CDR3 is CASRLSVRGLYEQYF. In nucleotides, the CDR3 is TGTGCCAGCAGACTATCTGTCAGGGGGCTCTACGAGCAGTACTTC.

This clone was counted at least ten times. This sequence joins TRBV9 and TRBJ2-6; D is possibly TRBD1 (7 bases). CDR3 size: 16 residues. V was cut by 4 bases and J by 4 bases, with 15 bases left in between. CDR1 and CDR2 from the germline V gene are SGDLS and YYNGEE. For the CDR3, the DNA is TGTGCCAGCAGCCCCCGGCAGGGGGGAGGGGCCAACGTCCTGACTTTC. Translating it yields CASSPRQGGGANVLTF.

The chain joins TRBV19 to TRBJ2-1; TRBD1 matches at 9 bases. With 6 bases clipped from V and 1 base from J, the junction kept 4 bases outside the gene matches. CDR1 and CDR2 from the germline V gene are LNHDA and SQIVND (reference sequence). The CDR3 runs 15 residues. In nucleotides, the CDR3 is TGTGCCAGTAGACAGGGGGCTGCGTCCTACAATGAGCAGTTCTTC. Its translation is CASRQGAASYNEQFF.